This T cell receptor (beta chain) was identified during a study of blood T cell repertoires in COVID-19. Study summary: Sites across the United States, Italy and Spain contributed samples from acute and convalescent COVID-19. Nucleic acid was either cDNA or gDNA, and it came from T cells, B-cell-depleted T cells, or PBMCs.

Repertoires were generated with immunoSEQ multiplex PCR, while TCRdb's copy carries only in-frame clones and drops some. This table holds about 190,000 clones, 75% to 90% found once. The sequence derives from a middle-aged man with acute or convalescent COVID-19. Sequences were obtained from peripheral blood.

For the CDR3, the DNA is TGTGCCACCAGCCTTCATCGGGGGTACGAGCAGTACTTC. It specifies CATSLHRGYEQYF. The chain has TRBV15 and TRBJ2-7, with a possible D match to TRBD2 (6 bases). Germline assignment: CDR1 LNHNV and CDR2 YYDKDF (reference sequence). V was pared by 5 bases and J by 4 bases, with 12 bases between. The CDR3 covers 13 residues. Full variable domain (outside the CDR3, taken from reference TRBV15 and TRBJ2-7): DAMVIQNPRYQVTQFGKPVTLSCSQTLNHNVMYWYQQKSSQAPKLLFHYYDKDFNNEADTPDNFQSRRPNTSFCFLDIRSPGLGDTAMYLCATSLHRGYEQYFGPGTRLTVT.